The sample holds a few counts of the clone carrying this T cell receptor (beta chain). The library targeted TCRbeta and was prepared with unique molecular identifiers. Via MiXCR, TCRdb re-called the PCR reads, giving one row per CDR3 protein. The sample carries about 500,000 distinct CDR3 sequences, over 25% recorded once. This sample was included in a study of T-cell reconstitution after alpha-beta-depleted transplantation in children. V lost 3 bases and J 7 bases, leaving 18 bases between the germline ends. The length of the CDR3 is 16 residues. Per germline, CDR1 KGHSH and CDR2 LQKENI. The clonotype originates from a human donor who donated a stem cell graft to a child with aplastic anemia. Sequencing was performed on PBMCs from the stem cell graft donor, taken from the stem cell graft. The chain is built from TRBV18 and TRBJ1-4, with D unresolved. As DNA, the CDR3 is TGTGCCAGCTCACCCGCGGACGGAGGCCTAAGTGAAAAACTGTTTTTT. This gives the protein CASSPADGGLSEKLFF.